This T cell receptor beta chain comes out of a study of response to subunit inactivated influenza vaccine. The germline V and J ends were trimmed by 2 bases and 2 bases, with 11 bases remaining between them. The CDR3 runs to 15 residues. Germline CDR1 MNHEY, CDR2 SMNVEV (reference sequence). Study-wide results and limits: Authors suggested each seasonal influenza vaccination recruits few new T cells.

Ten or more counts support this clonotype. Its antigen is not identified. TCRdb processed the RT-PCR reads anew with MiXCR; each CDR3 protein has one entry. The repertoire holds over 150,000 distinct CDR3 sequences, with approximately 10% as singletons. J is TRBJ2-3 and V is TRBV27; D is perhaps TRBD2 (7 bases). The clonotype was recovered from a middle-aged man who received an inactivated influenza vaccine. The specimen was non-naive T cells sorted from PBMCs, collected about 40 days after vaccination. As DNA, the CDR3 is TGTGCCAGCAGTTTAGTGGGGGGGCCCACAGATACGCAGTATTTT. Translated, it gives CASSLVGGPTDTQYF.